These 4 T cell receptor beta chains originate from one sample sequenced in a study of blood T cell repertoires in COVID-19. Sequencing used immunoSEQ multiplex PCR; TCRdb keeps in-frame clones, though not all of them. Of 100,000 or so clones in the sample, roughly four fifths were seen once. Sequenced material: peripheral blood. These receptors were collected from a man in his fifties or sixties with acute or convalescent COVID-19.

The chain is built from TRBV19 and TRBJ2-1; D is possibly TRBD1 (5 bases). V lost 3 bases and J lost 0, with 6 bases in between. From germline, CDR1 is LNHDA and CDR2 SQIVND (reference sequence). This CDR3 region has 14 residues. The CDR3, as DNA: TGTGCCAGTAGTATGCAGGGCTCCTACAATGAGCAGTTCTTC. Protein: CASSMQGSYNEQFF.

This chain links TRBV5-1 with TRBJ1-4; D perhaps matches TRBD1 (5 bases). Germline CDR1 SGHRS, CDR2 YFSETQ. The CDR3 spans 15 residues. Trimming pared 4 bases from V and 4 bases from J, leaving 14 bases between. CDR3 sequence reads: CASSPSTAVNEKLFF. The CDR3 region has the DNA TGCGCCAGCAGCCCCTCGACAGCCGTTAATGAAAAACTGTTTTTT.

V gene TRBV5-6 combines with J gene TRBJ1-5, with D maybe TRBD1 (5 bases). Germline loops: CDR1 SGHDT, CDR2 YYEEEE. The V end was cut by 0 bases, the J end by 2 bases, with 15 bases between. This CDR3 is built from 17 residues. The CDR3 protein is CASSLAQGARGNQPQHF. CDR3 nucleotide sequence: TGTGCCAGCAGCTTGGCTCAGGGTGCTCGGGGCAATCAGCCCCAGCATTTT.

This clone was recorded once. V is TRBV19 and J is TRBJ2-2; D may be TRBD2 (6 bases). The CDR3 is made up of 15 amino acids. Trimming removed 10 bases from V and 5 bases from J, with 20 bases in between. Germline V gives CDR1 LNHDA, CDR2 SQIVND (reference sequence). Written as DNA, the CDR3 is TGTGCCACCCGCCACCTCGGGGGAGGTACCGGGGAGCTGTTTTTT. The encoded protein is CATRHLGGGTGELFF.